What follows is one T cell receptor (beta chain) and its context. This specimen comes from a study of CD8 T cells in Susac syndrome. V dropped 5 bases and J dropped 7; count of bases not matched to a gene: 8. In germline, CDR1 is SGHTA, CDR2 FQGNSA. The CDR3 consists of 14 residues. A quantity of about 0.45 to 1 ug RNA underwent reverse transcription using random hexamers. A single record per CDR3 protein comes from TCRdb applying MiXCR to the immunoSEQ multiplex PCR reads. The table records around 280,000 distinct CDR3 sequences, 92% of them present only once. J is TRBJ2-1 and V is TRBV7-2, with TRBD2 identical over 7 bases. The TCR sequence derives from a human donor with multiple sclerosis. Sequencing input: CD4+ T cells from PBMCs. The CDR3 DNA sequence: TGTGCCAGCAGCCCCGCCGGGACTACAAATGAGCAGTTCTTC. Protein sequence: CASSPAGTTNEQFF.